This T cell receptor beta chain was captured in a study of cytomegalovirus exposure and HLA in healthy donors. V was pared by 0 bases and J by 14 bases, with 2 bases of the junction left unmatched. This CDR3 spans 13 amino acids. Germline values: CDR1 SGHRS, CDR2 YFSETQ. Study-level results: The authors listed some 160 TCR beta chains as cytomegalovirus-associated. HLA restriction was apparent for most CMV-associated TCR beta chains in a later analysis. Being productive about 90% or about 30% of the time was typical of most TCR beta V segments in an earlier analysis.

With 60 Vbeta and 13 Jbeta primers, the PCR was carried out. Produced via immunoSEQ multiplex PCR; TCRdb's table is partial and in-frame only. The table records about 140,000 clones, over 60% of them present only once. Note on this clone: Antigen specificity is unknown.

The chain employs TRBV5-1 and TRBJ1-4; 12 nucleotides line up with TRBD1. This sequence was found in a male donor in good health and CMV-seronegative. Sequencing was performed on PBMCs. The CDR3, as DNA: TGCGCCAGCAGCTTGGAGGGGACAGGGGGCCTGTTTTTT. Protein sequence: CASSLEGTGGLFF.